Below, 31 T cell receptor beta chains from the same sample are listed, as sequenced in a study of CD8 T cells in ankylosing spondylitis. TCRdb processed the 5' RACE reads anew with MiXCR; each CDR3 protein has one entry. The data contain approximately 140,000 distinct CDR3 sequences, around two fifths of them seen just once; the ten biggest clones take up approximately 16%. Source material: synovial fluid, either unsorted or a sorted T cell fraction (not recorded which). These receptor sequences come from a male donor with ankylosing spondylitis.

The chain employs TRBV28 and TRBJ2-3; tentative D call: TRBD1 (5 bases). Germline V lookup: CDR1 MDHEN, CDR2 SYDVKM. This CDR3 is 11 amino acids long. Trimming cost V 6 bases and J 11 bases, with 12 bases left between them. DNA of the CDR3: TGTGCCAGCAGCCTCAGGGATTGGCAGTATTTT. Translating it yields CASSLRDWQYF.

This clonotype occurred once. The chain recombines TRBV28 with TRBJ2-7; D perhaps matches TRBD2 (6 bases). The CDR3 sequence is 15 residues long. V was pared by 6 bases and J by 2 bases, with 17 bases between. Germline CDR1 is MDHEN and CDR2 is SYDVKM. The CDR3 sequence is CASRLGRPGAYEQYF. CDR3 nucleotides: TGTGCCAGCAGATTGGGTAGGCCGGGGGCCTACGAGCAGTACTTC. Variable domain in full (rest from reference TRBV28 and TRBJ2-7): DVKVTQSSRYLVKRTGEKVFLECVQDMDHENMFWYRQDPGLGLRLIYFSYDVKMKEKGDIPEGYSVSREKKERFSLILESASTNQTSMYLCASRLGRPGAYEQYFGPGTRLTVT.

The chain combines TRBV5-8 with TRBJ2-2, with D perhaps TRBD1 (6 bases). The CDR3 covers 16 residues. Germline CDR1 SGHTS, CDR2 YDEGEE. The ends were cut back, 2 bases at V and 9 bases at J, with 20 bases in the middle. CDR3: CASSFLSDSATRELFF. In DNA, the CDR3 is TGTGCCAGCAGCTTCTTATCGGACAGCGCTACCAGGGAGCTGTTTTTT.

V gene TRBV7-1 combines with J gene TRBJ1-2; D call uncertain. TRBV7-1 is noted as an ORF with a role that remains uncertain. V lost 3 bases and J lost 5, with 16 bases in between. CDR3 length equals 15 residues. The CDR3: CASSSGLMRPYGYTF. As DNA, the CDR3 is TGTGCCAGCAGCTCTGGGCTGATGCGTCCGTATGGCTACACCTTC.

The rearrangement uses TRBV5-4 and TRBJ2-5, with 9 bases lining up with TRBD2. This CDR3 has 15 amino acids. Germline V CDR1 and CDR2: SGHNT, YYREEE (reference sequence). The ends lost 3 bases at V and 3 bases at J; junction bases unmatched: 6. The CDR3 loop is CASSSLAGEEETQYF. The CDR3 nucleotides are TGTGCCAGCAGCTCATTAGCGGGGGAAGAAGAGACCCAGTACTTC.

The rearrangement joins TRBV5-1 to TRBJ1-4; D is ambiguous. The CDR3 is 14 residues long. The germline V gene has CDR1 SGHRS and CDR2 YFSETQ. Deletions cut 0 bases from V and 2 bases from J, with 5 bases between. CDR3 bases: TGCGCCAGCAGCTTGGGGAGGACTAATGAAAAACTGTTTTTT. The encoded protein is CASSLGRTNEKLFF.

The CDR3 region has the DNA TGTGCCAGCAGCCACGGGACTAGCGGGAGACCAGAGACCCAGTACTTC. Translating gives CASSHGTSGRPETQYF. J is TRBJ2-5 and V is TRBV27, with 14 bases aligning to TRBD2. Germline trimming cut 6 bases from V and 4 bases from J; bases unmatched to any gene: 7. CDR1 and CDR2 (germline): MNHEY, SMNVEV (reference sequence). This CDR3 has 16 residues.

This chain uses TRBV7-2 with TRBJ1-6; perhaps TRBD1 as D (5 bases). CDR1 and CDR2 (germline): SGHTA, FQGNSA. This CDR3 region has 18 residues. Trimming removed 0 bases at V and 4 bases at J, with 16 bases between. CDR3 region: CASSLARHPEGYNSPLHF. CDR3 sequence (DNA): TGTGCCAGCAGCTTAGCGCGGCACCCCGAGGGGTATAATTCACCCCTCCACTTT.

This clonotype occurred many times. The chain uses TRBV7-9 and TRBJ2-1; 10 bases are a match to TRBD2. Germline-derived CDR1 and CDR2 are SEHNR and FQNEAQ (reference sequence). This CDR3 contains 15 residues. Trimming took 5 bases from V and 8 from J; bases not matched to a gene: 9. The DNA of the CDR3 is TGTGCCAGCAGCCCGAGCGGGGGGGGTTGGGATGAGCAGTTCTTC. Translated: CASSPSGGGWDEQFF.

The chain uses TRBV7-9 and TRBJ2-1; D unresolved. CDR1 and CDR2 (germline): SEHNR, FQNEAQ (reference sequence). This CDR3 region has 15 residues. V was trimmed by 4 bases and J by 5 bases, leaving 15 bases between them. The CDR3 region has the DNA TGTGCCAGCAGCTCTGGGATCCCCAATCACAATGAGCAGTTCTTC. As protein: CASSSGIPNHNEQFF.

The chain combines TRBV10-1 with TRBJ2-1, with 12 bases that match TRBD2. The V and J ends lost 0 bases and 13 bases, in that order; junction bases with no gene match: 7. This CDR3 contains 15 residues. Germline V gene lookup returns CDR1 WNHNN and CDR2 SYGVQD (reference sequence). The CDR3 is CASSESILAGGLQFF. Written as DNA, the CDR3 is TGCGCCAGCAGTGAGTCGATCCTAGCGGGGGGGCTTCAGTTCTTC.

The gene calls are TRBV4-3 and TRBJ2-7, with 10 positions matching TRBD1. CDR1 is LGHNA and CDR2 is YSLEER in the germline V gene. Unmatched junction bases numbered 7, after V lost 3 bases and J lost 5 bases. CDR3 length equals 15 residues. The CDR3 sequence: CASSQDRQGADEQYF. CDR3 sequence (DNA): TGCGCCAGCAGCCAGGACAGACAGGGGGCCGACGAGCAGTACTTC.

The chain combines TRBV12-3 or TRBV12-4 with TRBJ1-5, with D possibly TRBD1 on 6 matching bases. Trimming cost V 1 base and J 3 bases, with 13 bases left between them. The CDR3 spans 16 residues. The CDR3 region has the DNA TGTGCCAGCAGTTTAGGGGCAGGGGCAGTCAATCAGCCCCAGCATTTT. Translating gives CASSLGAGAVNQPQHF.

The chain employs TRBV27 and TRBJ2-1; 9 bases align to TRBD1. Germline V gene data show CDR1 as MNHEY and CDR2 as SMNVEV (reference sequence). The CDR3 runs 17 residues. V shed 0 bases, J shed 10 bases, and the junction held 13 bases outside the gene matches. The CDR3 region has the DNA TGTGCCAGCAGTTTATCGGGGGGACAGGGACGCGTAGGGGAGCAGTTCTTC. Protein product: CASSLSGGQGRVGEQFF.

On this clonotype: A much larger clone is a single base away; this may be a read error. The V call is TRBV12-3 or TRBV12-4, the J call TRBJ2-7; D is unresolved. Deletions cut 7 bases from V and 3 bases from J, with 7 bases between. The CDR3 sequence is 11 residues long. The CDR3 loop is CASTSGYEQYF. For the CDR3, the DNA is TGTGCCAGCACCTCTGGCTACGAGCAGTACTTC.

The genes are TRBV6-5 and TRBJ2-3; D is perhaps TRBD1 or TRBD2 (6 bases each). CDR1 is MNHEY and CDR2 is SVGAGI in the germline V gene. The CDR3 extends over 17 amino acids. Trimming cost V 2 bases and J 4 bases, with 19 bases left between them. This CDR3 is CASSYRPRGRFPDTQYF. CDR3 sequence (DNA): TGTGCCAGCAGTTACCGACCCCGGGGGCGATTCCCAGATACGCAGTATTTT.

The rearrangement uses TRBV7-9 and TRBJ1-5, with 7 bases lining up with TRBD1. V lost 5 bases, J lost 4 bases, and 5 bases stayed unmatched. CDR1 is SEHNR, CDR2 FQNEAQ, per germline (reference sequence). The CDR3 covers 14 residues. The CDR3 loop reads CASSLTGRNQPQHF. In DNA, the CDR3 is TGTGCCAGCAGCCTGACAGGGAGGAATCAGCCCCAGCATTTT.

The sample holds one count of this clonotype. The chain recombines TRBV12-3 or TRBV12-4 with TRBJ2-3, with 7 positions matching TRBD2. This CDR3 spans 17 amino acids. The trim removed 4 bases at V and 4 bases at J, leaving 14 bases unmatched. In DNA form, the CDR3 reads TGTGCCAGCAGTTCTATTCTTCAGACTAGCTGGGCAGATACGCAGTATTTT. It yields the protein CASSSILQTSWADTQYF.

The gene calls are TRBV12-3 or TRBV12-4 and TRBJ2-2; D is tentatively TRBD1 or TRBD2 (5 bases each). V was clipped by 6 bases and J by 0 bases, with 20 bases between them. The CDR3 is 18 amino acids. The CDR3 loop is CASSMRGASRTNTGELFF. DNA for the CDR3: TGTGCCAGCAGCATGAGGGGCGCCTCCCGTACGAACACCGGGGAGCTGTTTTTT.

This clonotype was seen ten or more times. This chain connects TRBV7-9 to TRBJ2-1, with D possibly matching TRBD2 (6 bases). V lost 6 bases and J lost 4, with 10 bases in between. Germline loops: CDR1 SEHNR, CDR2 FQNEAQ (reference sequence). CDR3 length: 13 amino acids. The CDR3 sequence: CASSYREYNEQFF. The CDR3 region has the DNA TGTGCCAGCAGTTACCGGGAGTACAATGAGCAGTTCTTC.

The J gene is TRBJ1-2, the V gene TRBV18; perhaps TRBD1 as D (5 bases). V was trimmed by 1 base and J by 4 bases, leaving 13 bases between them. From germline, CDR1 is KGHSH and CDR2 LQKENI. This CDR3 is built from 15 residues. The CDR3 region is CASSPHQGPIYGYTF. CDR3 in DNA: TGTGCCAGCTCACCACACCAGGGTCCCATCTATGGCTACACCTTC.

This clonotype was seen only once. The chain carries TRBV29-1 and TRBJ1-1, with a weak D call TRBD1 (5 bases). CDR3 length: 15 amino acids. Germline assignment: CDR1 SQVTM and CDR2 ANQGSEA. V was clipped by 4 bases and J by 7 bases, with 22 bases between them. The CDR3 region is CSVGGIQSRGGEAFF. CDR3 DNA sequence: TGCAGCGTTGGGGGAATACAGTCAAGGGGTGGTGAAGCTTTCTTT. Full variable domain (missing parts from reference TRBV29-1 and TRBJ1-1): SAVISQKPSRDICQRGTSLTIQCQVDSQVTMMFWYRQQPGQSLTLIATANQGSEATYESGFVIDKFPISRPNLTFSTLTVSNMSPEDSSIYLCSVGGIQSRGGEAFFGQGTRLTVV.

V is TRBV5-1 and J is TRBJ2-7; TRBD1 is a possible D gene (5 bases). The CDR3 is 15 residues long. Germline loops: CDR1 SGHRS, CDR2 YFSETQ. V dropped 0 bases and J dropped 0 bases, with 10 bases sitting between them. The CDR3 region has the DNA TGCGCCAGCAGCTTGGGACAGTCGAACTCCTACGAGCAGTACTTC. Encoded protein: CASSLGQSNSYEQYF.

The chain couples TRBV7-2 to TRBJ1-1, with D tentatively TRBD1 (5 bases). The germline V gene has CDR1 SGHTA and CDR2 FQGNSA. V was cut by 3 bases and J by 7 bases, with 18 bases left in between. The CDR3 is 15 residues long. The DNA for the CDR3 is TGTGCCAGCAGCTTCGAAGGGACGCCCCTAGGTGAAGCTTTCTTT. Its translation: CASSFEGTPLGEAFF.

This sequence joins TRBV14 and TRBJ2-7, with TRBD2 matching 11 bases. This CDR3 is built from 19 residues. Germline V lookup: CDR1 SGHDN, CDR2 FVKESK. The J segment lost 2 bases and the V segment lost 4 bases, leaving 16 bases of the junction unmatched. The CDR3 DNA reads TGTGCCAGCAGCCCCCCGGTCCGTGCTAGCGGGAGGAGAACCTACGAGCAGTACTTC. It translates to CASSPPVRASGRRTYEQYF.

The V gene is TRBV29-1, the J gene TRBJ2-4; 11 bases are shared with TRBD2. There are 15 residues in the CDR3. Germline trimming cut 6 bases from V and 0 bases from J; bases unmatched to any gene: 4. The germline gives CDR1 SQVTM, CDR2 ANQGSEA. CDR3 sequence: CSVRLAGLAKNIQYF. As DNA, the CDR3 is TGCAGCGTGAGACTAGCGGGGTTAGCCAAAAACATTCAGTACTTC.

A few counts support this clonotype. The chain recombines TRBV7-9 with TRBJ1-6; 11 positions match TRBD1. CDR1 SEHNR and CDR2 FQNEAQ come from the germline V gene (reference sequence). The CDR3 loop spans 17 amino acids. J gave up 7 bases and V 1 base, and 6 bases lay outside the gene matches. Here the CDR3 reads CASSLGDRGDKNSPLHF. DNA of the CDR3: TGTGCCAGCAGCTTAGGGGACAGGGGGGACAAAAATTCACCCCTCCACTTT.

This clonotype was seen only once. The chain employs TRBV7-9 and TRBJ1-6; D is possibly TRBD1 (5 bases). This CDR3 has 16 amino acids. CDR1 and CDR2 (germline): SEHNR, FQNEAQ (reference sequence). Trimming left V 4 bases short and J 9 bases short, with 19 bases between. In DNA form, the CDR3 reads TGTGCCAGCAGCTCCACGTACCCAGGGTCTACTTCACCCCTCCACTTT. It translates to CASSSTYPGSTSPLHF. Filled out from reference TRBV7-9 and TRBJ1-6, the complete variable domain reads DTGVSQNPRHKITKRGQNVTFRCDPISEHNRLYWYRQTLGQGPEFLTYFQNEAQLEKSRLLSDRFSAERPKGSFSTLEIQRTEQGDSAMYLCASSSTYPGSTSPLHFGNGTRLTVT.

CDR3 bases: TGTGCCAGCAGGAAAGCGGGAGGGCCCGTTTGGAATGAGCAGTTCTTC. Translating it yields CASRKAGGPVWNEQFF. The chain combines TRBV12-3 or TRBV12-4 with TRBJ2-1, with 10 bases matching TRBD2. The CDR3 is 16 residues long. V lost 6 bases to trimming and J lost 7 bases; unmatched junction nucleotides: 12.

This rearrangement joins TRBV4-3 to TRBJ2-5, with D possibly TRBD2 on 5 matching bases. The V gene lost 0 bases and the J gene lost 1 base, with 12 bases spanning the gap. This CDR3 is 16 amino acids long. CDR1 LGHNA and CDR2 YSLEER come from the germline V gene. This CDR3 is CASSQDEVASQETQYF. The CDR3 DNA sequence: TGCGCCAGCAGCCAAGATGAGGTAGCGAGCCAAGAGACCCAGTACTTC.

This clonotype has more than one count but fewer than ten. V and J are TRBV5-1 and TRBJ2-7, with 11 bases lining up with TRBD2. The length of the CDR3 is 16 residues. Looked up from germline, CDR1 is SGHRS and CDR2 is YFSETQ. V shed 4 bases, J shed 5 bases, and the junction held 11 bases outside the gene matches. The CDR3 bases are TGCGCCAGCAGCCCCCGGGCGGGACTAGCGGACAACGAGCAGTACTTC. Translating it yields CASSPRAGLADNEQYF.